Sequencing of this T cell receptor (beta chain) was carried out in a study of OX40 agonist ivuxolimab in advanced cancers. Trimming pared 9 bases from V and 2 bases from J, leaving 10 bases between. The CDR3 is made up of 13 amino acids. Germline loops: CDR1 LNHDA, CDR2 SQIVND (reference sequence). Here immunoSEQ multiplex PCR was the method, and the copy in TCRdb shows in-frame clones only, minus some. The sample includes around 140,000 clones, about 93% seen only once; the top ten take approximately 1%. The gene calls are TRBV19 and TRBJ1-4, with a possible D match to TRBD1 (6 bases). This receptor was obtained from an adult with an advanced solid tumor such as melanoma, head and neck, liver or kidney cancer. The specimen was CD4+ or CD8+ T cells sorted from blood, collected in a trial of the OX40 agonist ivuxolimab. CDR3 protein: CASRGYTNEKLFF. CDR3 nucleotide sequence: TGTGCCAGCAGGGGATACACTAATGAAAAACTGTTTTTT.